The rows below give T cell receptor beta chains drawn from one sample of a study of T cell repertoires in aging, cancer and after chemotherapy. TCRdb processed the multiplex PCR reads anew with MiXCR; each CDR3 protein has one entry. The sample records some 4,000 distinct CDR3 sequences, approximately 26% being singletons. The specimen sequenced was blood. All receptors come from a human donor with a blood cancer. Both conserved end residues are trimmed from each CDR3. The D gene is left open where the match is weak. Not all rows give a size; the values are once, few, many and, for expanded clones, a class.

clone size,CDR3 length,J gene,V gene,D gene,CDR3 protein
NA,12,TRBJ1-1,TRBV5-1,TRBD1,ASSLEGGETEAF
medium-sized,11,TRBJ2-3,TRBV19,NA,ASSVRDTDTQY
medium-sized,11,TRBJ1-1,TRBV30,NA,AWSVTMNTEAF
few,13,TRBJ2-3,TRBV7-6,TRBD2,ASSPLAGMTDTQY
few,13,TRBJ2-4,TRBV19,TRBD1,GMGQGDKPKNIQY
NA,14,TRBJ2-3,TRBV20-1,NA,SARDLRSGETDTQY
medium-sized,13,TRBJ2-3,TRBV30,TRBD2,AWRAGLAGTDTQY
NA,14,TRBJ2-5,TRBV6-5,TRBD2,ASSYPGLAVQETQY
medium-sized,13,TRBJ2-3,TRBV19,NA,ASSVRDTRTDTQY
NA,17,TRBJ2-2,TRBV7-6,TRBD2,ASSLAPGLAGGLTGELF
NA,14,TRBJ1-2,TRBV30,NA,AWSVTGTPSSGGYT
NA,14,TRBJ1-1,TRBV5-1,NA,ASQSDPGTRGSEAF
few,13,TRBJ2-5,TRBV15,NA,ATQFGMERQETQY
medium-sized,12,TRBJ2-2,TRBV10-3,NA,AISASRQDGELF
few,12,TRBJ2-5,TRBV7-2,NA,ASSLVSGQETQY
NA,17,TRBJ1-6,TRBV27,NA,ASSLSFNDGGGYNSPLH
NA,12,TRBJ2-5,TRBV2,TRBD1,ASMAQGASETQY
few,13,TRBJ2-3,TRBV12-3/TRBV12-4,TRBD2,ASSLAGLATDTQY
medium-sized,11,TRBJ2-2,TRBV6-6,TRBD1,ASTRDSTGELF
NA,19,TRBJ1-6,TRBV5-1,TRBD1,ASSLTAWTGAPYSYNSPLH
NA,11,TRBJ2-3,TRBV6-1,NA,ATKNSVTDTQY
medium-sized,12,TRBJ2-3,TRBV19,NA,ASSTGPRADTQY
medium-sized,14,TRBJ2-1,TRBV27,TRBD2,ASSPLTSGTYNEQF
NA,12,TRBJ2-1,TRBV20-1,NA,SARVSQSYNEQF